The next 19 T cell receptor beta chains were all read from a single sample in a study of response to subunit inactivated influenza vaccine. Each CDR3 protein is one row after TCRdb ran MiXCR on the RT-PCR reads. The repertoire includes 150,000 or so distinct CDR3 sequences, 9.5% to 12% of them detected once, and approximately 35% sits in the top ten. The sample in question was CD8+ T cells sorted from PBMCs, obtained roughly 24 months after vaccination. All receptors come from a man in his fifties or sixties who received an inactivated influenza vaccine.

CDR3 amino acids: CASSLGLGLYNEQFF. CDR3 nucleotide sequence: TGTGCCAGCAGCTTAGGACTAGGCCTCTACAATGAGCAGTTCTTC. The chain combines TRBV7-8 with TRBJ2-1; tentatively, D is TRBD2 (6 bases). The V gene's germline CDR1 is SGHVS and CDR2 FQNEAQ. Deletions cut 1 base from V and 3 bases from J, with 10 bases between. This CDR3 comprises 15 residues.

A few counts support this clonotype. V gene TRBV5-1 combines with J gene TRBJ2-7; TRBD1 matches 7 bases. Trimming took 1 base from V and 3 from J; bases not matched to a gene: 13. This CDR3 is built from 17 residues. Germline V gene lookup returns CDR1 SGHRS and CDR2 YFSETQ. CDR3 DNA sequence: TGCGCCAGCAGCTTGAGGGGGTATGACAGGGTTCACTACGAGCAGTACTTC. Translating it yields CASSLRGYDRVHYEQYF. Combining the CDR3 with reference TRBV5-1 and TRBJ2-7 gives the whole variable domain KAGVTQTPRYLIKTRGQQVTLSCSPISGHRSVSWYQQTPGQGLQFLFEYFSETQRNKGNFPGRFSGRQFSNSRSEMNVSTLELGDSALYLCASSLRGYDRVHYEQYFGPGTRLTVT.

This clonotype was seen a handful of times. The chain is built from TRBV7-2 and TRBJ2-2, with D possibly matching TRBD2 (5 bases). Germline loops: CDR1 SGHTA, CDR2 FQGNSA. This CDR3 is 13 amino acids long. The V end was cut by 0 bases, the J end by 6 bases, with 5 bases between. The DNA of the CDR3 is TGTGCCAGCAGCTTAGCTAGCGCCGGGGAGCTGTTTTTT. Protein: CASSLASAGELFF.

The CDR3 is CASSLLGQGSYEQYF. The CDR3 DNA is TGTGCCAGCAGCCTGCTCGGCCAGGGGTCCTACGAGCAGTACTTC. J is TRBJ2-7 and V is TRBV5-6, with a tentative D call TRBD1 (6 bases). Trimming removed 4 bases from V and 1 base from J, with 15 bases in between. The CDR3 sequence is 15 residues long. In germline, CDR1 is SGHDT, CDR2 YYEEEE.

The chain's CDR3 is CATSIRGNTYEQYF. Here the CDR3 DNA reads TGTGCCACCAGCATCCGGGGGAATACCTACGAGCAGTACTTC. V gene TRBV15 combines with J gene TRBJ2-7, with D maybe TRBD2 (6 bases). V dropped 4 bases and J dropped 2 bases, with 12 bases sitting between them. The germline V gene has CDR1 LNHNV and CDR2 YYDKDF (reference sequence). The CDR3 contains 14 residues. The full variable domain, its missing parts supplied by reference TRBV15 and TRBJ2-7, is DAMVIQNPRYQVTQFGKPVTLSCSQTLNHNVMYWYQQKSSQAPKLLFHYYDKDFNNEADTPDNFQSRRPNTSFCFLDIRSPGLGDTAMYLCATSIRGNTYEQYFGPGTRLTVT.

This rearrangement joins TRBV27 to TRBJ2-5; D unresolved. From germline, CDR1 is MNHEY and CDR2 SMNVEV (reference sequence). The length of the CDR3 is 12 residues. Trimming left V 6 bases short and J 6 bases short, with 11 bases between. Here the CDR3 reads CASRAGLKTQYF. The CDR3 bases are TGTGCCAGCAGGGCCGGGTTGAAGACCCAGTACTTC.

The rearrangement joins TRBV7-2 to TRBJ2-7, with D possibly TRBD1 on 5 matching bases. The germline gives CDR1 SGHTA, CDR2 FQGNSA. Trimming took 0 bases from V and 2 from J, leaving 14 bases between them. There are 16 residues in the CDR3. In DNA, the CDR3 is TGTGCCAGCAGCTTAGCAGGGGTTAAGGGCACCTACGAGCAGTACTTC. Its protein product is CASSLAGVKGTYEQYF.

This clonotype was found a few times. V usage is TRBV4-2 and J usage is TRBJ1-1; no clear D gene. CDR3 size: 13 residues. The germline CDR1 and CDR2 sequences are LGHNA and YNFKEQ. V shed 6 bases and J shed 0 bases, with 8 bases lying between them. Here the CDR3 DNA reads TGTGCCAGCAGTGGACGTTTGAACACTGAAGCTTTCTTT. It codes for CASSGRLNTEAFF.

This clonotype was counted ten times or more. CDR3 nucleotide sequence: TGTGCCAGCAGCCAAGGTGGGACAAGCACAGATACGCAGTATTTT. This translates into CASSQGGTSTDTQYF. V and J are TRBV3-1 and TRBJ2-3, with a possible D match to TRBD1 (6 bases). There are 15 residues in the CDR3. Trimming removed 1 base from V and 0 bases from J, with 8 bases in between. CDR1 is LGHDT, CDR2 YNNKEL, per germline (reference sequence).

This clonotype was observed a handful of times. The chain couples TRBV27 to TRBJ2-1; TRBD1 matches 7 bases. The germline gives CDR1 MNHEY, CDR2 SMNVEV (reference sequence). Germline trimming cut 5 bases from V and 3 bases from J; bases unmatched to any gene: 10. CDR3 size: 16 residues. The CDR3: CASSTQVGQIYNEQFF. The DNA of the CDR3 is TGTGCCAGCAGTACCCAAGTGGGACAGATCTACAATGAGCAGTTCTTC.

This clonotype occurred a few times. The chain employs TRBV4-3 and TRBJ2-7, with a weak D call TRBD1 (6 bases). Between the trimmed V and J ends, which lost 3 bases and 2 bases, there was a span of 11 bases. From germline, CDR1 is LGHNA and CDR2 YSLEER. The CDR3 covers 14 residues. CDR3 region: CASSQGDNAYEQYF. In DNA, the CDR3 is TGCGCCAGCAGCCAGGGGGACAACGCCTACGAGCAGTACTTC.

By share, this clonotype counts as medium-sized. J is TRBJ2-4 and V is TRBV6-2 or TRBV6-3; 11 nucleotides line up with TRBD2. V gave up 10 bases and J gave up 2 bases; unmatched junction bases: 7. There are 15 residues in the CDR3. Germline V gene sequence: CDR1 MNHEY, CDR2 SVGEGT. DNA of the CDR3: TGTGCCATCCTTAGCGGGGGGGCGTCCAAAAACATTCAGTACTTC. It codes for CAILSGGASKNIQYF.

This clonotype was counted only a few times. This chain links TRBV25-1 with TRBJ2-3; D is unresolved. The CDR3 is made up of 12 amino acids. Germline V gives CDR1 MGHDK, CDR2 SYGVNS. Deletions cut 4 bases from V and 0 bases from J, with 2 bases between. This chain's CDR3 is CASSASTDTQYF. CDR3 bases: TGTGCCAGCAGTGCTAGCACAGATACGCAGTATTTT.

The genes are TRBV18 and TRBJ2-5, with no clear D. Trimming shortened V by 5 bases and J by 0 bases, and 10 bases separated the two germline ends. Germline V CDR1 and CDR2: KGHSH, LQKENI. The CDR3 totals 14 residues. CDR3 DNA sequence: TGTGCCAGCTCAATCGCAGAGTACCAAGAGACCCAGTACTTC. Encoded protein: CASSIAEYQETQYF.

This clonotype was picked up a small number of times. The rearrangement uses TRBV15 and TRBJ2-5; D remains ambiguous. V lost 5 bases and J 0 bases, leaving 7 bases between the germline ends. CDR1 LNHNV and CDR2 YYDKDF come from the germline V gene (reference sequence). The CDR3 extends over 13 amino acids. In nucleotides, the CDR3 is TGTGCCACCAGCTATTGGAACCAAGAGACCCAGTACTTC. It encodes CATSYWNQETQYF.

The V call is TRBV13, the J call TRBJ2-1, with D perhaps TRBD2 (5 bases). The CDR3 has 16 amino acids. In germline, CDR1 is PRHDT, CDR2 FYEKMQ (reference sequence). V was cut by 5 bases and J by 0 bases, with 14 bases left in between. The CDR3 DNA sequence: TGTGCCAGCAGCCCCCCCTACGGGATCTCCTACAATGAGCAGTTCTTC. Translated: CASSPPYGISYNEQFF.

The chain combines TRBV2 with TRBJ1-1; tentative D call: TRBD1 (5 bases). The CDR3 sequence is 12 residues long. Trimming took off 8 bases at V and 2 bases at J, with 9 bases between the two ends. CDR1 is SNHLY, CDR2 FYNNEI, per germline. CDR3 sequence reads: CASGGVNTEAFF. The CDR3 DNA follows: TGTGCCAGCGGGGGAGTTAACACTGAAGCTTTCTTT.

This clonotype was recorded once. The chain uses TRBV6-2 or TRBV6-3 and TRBJ2-6; D uncertain. CDR3 length: 16 residues. In germline, CDR1 is MNHEY, CDR2 SVGEGT. The V and J ends lost 6 bases and 0 bases respectively, with 12 bases between them. The CDR3 reads CASSAARISGANVLTF. DNA of the CDR3: TGTGCCAGCAGCGCAGCCCGGATCTCTGGGGCCAACGTCCTGACTTTC.

The V call is TRBV18, the J call TRBJ1-2; D is perhaps TRBD1 (6 bases). The CDR3 is made up of 14 amino acids. Germline loops: CDR1 KGHSH, CDR2 LQKENI. Trimming cost V 3 bases and J 3 bases, with 11 bases left between them. Here the CDR3 reads CASSPDGTYYGYTF. The CDR3 nucleotides are TGTGCCAGCTCACCGGACGGGACATACTATGGCTACACCTTC. Supplemented by reference TRBV18 and TRBJ1-2, the full variable domain reads NAGVMQNPRHLVRRRGQEARLRCSPMKGHSHVYWYRQLPEEGLKFMVYLQKENIIDESGMPKERFSAEFPKEGPSILRIQQVVRGDSAAYFCASSPDGTYYGYTFGSGTRLTVV.